The 27 T cell receptor beta chains given below trace back to one sample, sequenced in a study of cytomegalovirus exposure and HLA in healthy donors. PCR primers comprised 60 Vbeta and 13 Jbeta primers. The repertoire was sequenced with immunoSEQ multiplex PCR; TCRdb's copy has only in-frame clones and lacks some. Of fewer than 150,000 clones in the sample, 70% to 80% were seen once. The source material was PBMCs. The source of these receptors is a woman between 50 and 59 years old in good health and CMV-seronegative.

This sequence joins TRBV5-4 and TRBJ2-3; 7 bases are shared with TRBD1. J was trimmed by 1 base and V by 0 bases; bases with no gene match: 2. The CDR3 totals 15 residues. Germline V gives CDR1 SGHNT, CDR2 YYREEE (reference sequence). The CDR3 DNA reads TGTGCCAGCAGCTTGGGGGGACAGCGCACAGATACGCAGTATTTT. It codes for CASSLGGQRTDTQYF.

The rearrangement uses TRBV6-5 and TRBJ1-6; D remains ambiguous. CDR1 is MNHEY and CDR2 is SVGAGI in the germline V gene. The CDR3 spans 12 residues. Trimming removed 4 bases from V and 10 bases from J, with 8 bases in between. CDR3 DNA sequence: TGTGCCAGCAGTTCTGACAACTCACCCCTCCACTTT. As protein: CASSSDNSPLHF.

CDR3 protein: CASSYSGQRNSPLHF. As DNA, the CDR3 is TGTGCCAGCAGTTACTCCGGCCAGCGAAATTCACCCCTCCACTTT. The chain has TRBV6-6 and TRBJ1-6; unclear D gene. The CDR3 has 15 residues. Trimming left V 0 bases short and J 7 bases short, with 10 bases between. Germline values: CDR1 MNHNY, CDR2 SVGAGI (reference sequence).

The CDR3 region is CATRIGTGGFDSGANVLTF. The CDR3 DNA is TGCGCCACCCGGATAGGGACAGGGGGTTTCGACTCTGGGGCCAACGTCCTGACTTTC. The chain is built from TRBV10-2 and TRBJ2-6; TRBD1 matches at 11 bases. Germline values: CDR1 WSHSY, CDR2 SAAADI. The ends lost 10 bases at V and 0 bases at J; junction bases unmatched: 14. This CDR3 spans 19 amino acids.

The chain is built from TRBV6-6 and TRBJ1-5; 7 nucleotides match TRBD1. CDR3 length equals 14 residues. Germline trimming cut 4 bases from V and 8 bases from J; bases unmatched to any gene: 8. Germline values: CDR1 MNHNY, CDR2 SVGAGI (reference sequence). CDR3 DNA: TGTGCCAGCAGTTTACAGGGGCAGGCAAAGCCCCAGCATTTT. It yields the protein CASSLQGQAKPQHF.

V gene TRBV10-3 combines with J gene TRBJ2-2; D not resolved. CDR1 and CDR2 (germline): ENHRY, SYGVKD. This CDR3 is built from 13 residues. V dropped 6 bases and J dropped 2 bases, with 7 bases sitting between them. The CDR3 nucleotides are TGTGCCATCAGGACTTCCAACACCGGGGAGCTGTTTTTT. The encoded protein is CAIRTSNTGELFF.

The J gene is TRBJ1-3, the V gene TRBV6-1; no definite D call. Germline V lookup: CDR1 MNHNS, CDR2 SASEGT. The V and J ends lost 1 base and 0 bases respectively, with 13 bases between them. The CDR3 is 17 residues long. CDR3 coding DNA: TGTGCCAGCAGTGAAGAGTACCGAGCGGTCTCTGGAAACACCATATATTTT. It specifies CASSEEYRAVSGNTIYF.

This sequence joins TRBV2 and TRBJ1-2; no firm D call. The CDR3 is 13 amino acids. The germline CDR1 and CDR2 sequences are SNHLY and FYNNEI. V lost 3 bases and J 1 base, leaving 6 bases between the germline ends. The CDR3 spells CASSDEVNYGYTF. The DNA for the CDR3 is TGTGCCAGCAGTGATGAGGTTAACTATGGCTACACCTTC.

This sequence joins TRBV9 and TRBJ2-5, with 11 bases aligning to TRBD2. Germline CDR1 and CDR2: SGDLS and YYNGEE. The CDR3 contains 16 residues. The V and J ends lost 0 bases and 2 bases, in that order; junction bases with no gene match: 3. CDR3 DNA: TGTGCCAGCAGCGTAGTAGCTAGCGGGGGGCAAGAGACCCAGTACTTC. It translates to CASSVVASGGQETQYF.

The chain carries TRBV4-1 and TRBJ2-3, with 9 bases fitting TRBD2. This CDR3 has 16 amino acids. From germline, CDR1 is MGHRA and CDR2 YSYEKL. With V trimmed by 0 bases and J by 6 bases, 7 bases remained unmatched. The CDR3: CASSQDAAGGGDTQYF. The CDR3 DNA reads as TGCGCCAGCAGCCAAGATGCAGCGGGGGGCGGGGATACGCAGTATTTT.

The chain couples TRBV23-1 to TRBJ2-3; 11 bases fit TRBD2. TRBV23-1 has ORF status, its function being uncertain. The CDR3 runs 16 residues. V was pared by 0 bases and J by 5 bases, with 4 bases of the junction left unmatched. In DNA, the CDR3 is TGCGCCAGCAGTCAATCAACTAGCGGGGGAATAGATACGCAGTATTTT. Translated, it gives CASSQSTSGGIDTQYF.

This chain uses TRBV5-1 with TRBJ1-3, with no clear D. The CDR3 is 15 amino acids. Trimming cost V 0 bases and J 3 bases, with 10 bases left between them. Germline-derived CDR1 and CDR2 are SGHRS and YFSETQ. CDR3 nucleotide sequence: TGCGCCAGCAGCTTGGCGACGGGAATTGGAAACACCATATATTTT. Translating gives CASSLATGIGNTIYF.

This clone was recorded a few times. The chain links TRBV7-9 to TRBJ2-1; 11 bases align to TRBD2. Germline-derived CDR1 and CDR2 are SEHNR and FQNEAQ (reference sequence). The CDR3 contains 17 residues. V dropped 1 base and J dropped 7; count of bases not matched to a gene: 9. The CDR3 DNA sequence: TGTGCCAGCAGCTTAGTGGCTAGCGGGGGGCCGGGGAATGAGCAGTTCTTC. Translating gives CASSLVASGGPGNEQFF.

The chain combines TRBV30 with TRBJ1-5, with D hard to call. Germline V lookup: CDR1 GTSNPN, CDR2 SVGIG (reference sequence). Trimming shortened V by 0 bases and J by 4 bases, and 10 bases separated the two germline ends. The CDR3 totals 14 residues. This CDR3 is CAWSVKQKNQPQHF. In DNA, the CDR3 is TGTGCCTGGAGTGTAAAACAGAAGAATCAGCCCCAGCATTTT.

This clone was seen once. The V call is TRBV9, the J call TRBJ1-4, with 7 nucleotides matching TRBD1. The junction had 6 bases not matched to a gene; V was cut back by 4 bases and J by 3 bases. The CDR3 runs 15 residues. The germline V gene encodes CDR1 SGDLS and CDR2 YYNGEE. The CDR3 region is CASSLGGQPNEKLFF. The CDR3 DNA is TGTGCCAGCAGCCTAGGGGGACAGCCTAATGAAAAACTGTTTTTT.

The gene calls are TRBV10-3 and TRBJ1-2, with TRBD1 matching 8 bases. Germline V CDR1 and CDR2: ENHRY, SYGVKD. The CDR3 runs 14 residues. Losses at the gene ends were 7 bases for V and 2 bases for J; bases not matched to a gene: 6. For the CDR3, the DNA is TGTGCCATCACCGAGTGGGACAGGAACTATGGCTACACCTTC. It encodes CAITEWDRNYGYTF.

The chain couples TRBV5-6 to TRBJ1-4; 7 nucleotides agree with TRBD1. The trim removed 0 bases at V and 7 bases at J, leaving 12 bases unmatched. The length of the CDR3 is 17 residues. CDR1 and CDR2 (germline): SGHDT, YYEEEE. The CDR3 sequence is CASSLAPPRDSFEKLFF. CDR3 DNA: TGTGCCAGCAGCTTGGCGCCCCCCCGGGACAGCTTTGAAAAACTGTTTTTT.

This chain uses TRBV2 with TRBJ2-3; 10 bases are a match to TRBD2. J was trimmed by 6 bases and V by 1 base; bases with no gene match: 7. The CDR3 runs 16 residues. The V gene's germline CDR1 is SNHLY and CDR2 FYNNEI. The CDR3 reads CASSEGGASGGDTQYF. CDR3 DNA: TGTGCCAGCAGTGAAGGTGGGGCTAGCGGGGGTGATACGCAGTATTTT.

J is TRBJ1-5 and V is TRBV28; maybe TRBD1 (5 bases). Germline V CDR1 and CDR2: MDHEN, SYDVKM. Trimming left V 7 bases short and J 3 bases short, with 10 bases between. The CDR3 runs to 13 residues. CDR3 loop: CASIRQPNQPQHF. CDR3 sequence (DNA): TGTGCCAGCATTAGACAGCCCAATCAGCCCCAGCATTTT. The whole variable domain, filled in from reference TRBV28 and TRBJ1-5, reads DVKVTQSSRYLVKRTGEKVFLECVQDMDHENMFWYRQDPGLGLRLIYFSYDVKMKEKGDIPEGYSVSREKKERFSLILESASTNQTSMYLCASIRQPNQPQHFGDGTRLSIL.

This rearrangement joins TRBV5-1 to TRBJ2-2; D perhaps matches TRBD2 (5 bases). Germline CDR1 SGHRS, CDR2 YFSETQ. This CDR3 has 15 amino acids. Trimming cost V 5 bases and J 4 bases, with 15 bases left between them. CDR3 protein: CASSRENGITGELFF. Written as DNA, the CDR3 is TGCGCCAGCAGTCGGGAAAATGGTATCACCGGGGAGCTGTTTTTT.

This chain connects TRBV6-6 to TRBJ2-7, with D tentatively TRBD1 (5 bases). Per the germline V gene, CDR1 is MNHNY and CDR2 is SVGAGI (reference sequence). The CDR3 is 14 amino acids. V gave up 0 bases and J gave up 2 bases, with 8 bases separating them. The CDR3 protein is CASSYSATAYEQYF. In DNA form, the CDR3 reads TGTGCCAGCAGTTACTCGGCGACAGCCTACGAGCAGTACTTC.

The V gene is TRBV5-1, the J gene TRBJ2-6, with D possibly TRBD2 on 5 matching bases. The CDR3 consists of 15 residues. The germline V gene has CDR1 SGHRS and CDR2 YFSETQ. Trimming took off 4 bases at V and 2 bases at J, with 10 bases between the two ends. The CDR3 DNA reads as TGCGCCAGCAGCCCCGGGGATGCTGGGGCCAACGTCCTGACTTTC. Protein product: CASSPGDAGANVLTF.

This chain links TRBV4-2 with TRBJ2-4, with 9 bases matching TRBD1. Germline V CDR1 and CDR2: LGHNA, YNFKEQ. Trimming at V came to 4 bases and at J to 6 bases, leaving 7 bases not matched to a gene. This CDR3 region has 15 residues. DNA of the CDR3: TGTGCCAGCAGCCTGGGACAGGGCAATGGAAACATTCAGTACTTC. It yields the protein CASSLGQGNGNIQYF.

Notes on this clone: At one end, the junction sequence differs from germline, possibly due to a read error. The chain carries TRBV7-7 and TRBJ2-7; 8 bases agree with TRBD1. Germline V lookup: CDR1 SSHAT, CDR2 FNYEAQ (reference sequence). The CDR3 has 13 residues. The CDR3 bases are TGTGCTAGCAGCCCCGGGACAGGCTACGAGCAGTACTTC. Its translation is CASSPGTGYEQYF.

The chain employs TRBV6-9 and TRBJ1-2; 7 bases are a match to TRBD1. The CDR3 consists of 14 residues. Germline V gene data show CDR1 as MNHGY and CDR2 as SVAAGI. The J segment lost 4 bases and the V segment lost 4 bases, leaving 6 bases of the junction unmatched. In DNA, the CDR3 is TGTGCCAGCAGTTCCTTGACAGGGCTCTATGGCTACACCTTC. Residues: CASSSLTGLYGYTF.

This clone is a singleton in its sample. The chain couples TRBV7-2 to TRBJ1-5; 8 positions match TRBD1. The V segment lost 2 bases and the J segment 7 bases; nucleotides outside the gene matches: 4. From germline, CDR1 is SGHTA and CDR2 FQGNSA. The CDR3 is 14 residues long. This CDR3 reads CASSLLGQGQPQHF. CDR3 DNA: TGTGCCAGCAGCTTACTCGGACAGGGACAGCCCCAGCATTTT.

This clone was detected once. The chain combines TRBV9 with TRBJ1-3; no firm D call. Trimming cost V 4 bases and J 6 bases, with 8 bases left between them. CDR3 length: 12 amino acids. CDR1 and CDR2 (germline): SGDLS, YYNGEE. Here the CDR3 DNA reads TGTGCCAGCAGCCCGCACTCAAACACCATATATTTT. Its translation is CASSPHSNTIYF.